Listed below are T cell receptor beta chains from one sample, sequenced in a study of T cells in Graves' hyperthyroidism and ophthalmopathy. MiXCR, run by TCRdb on the multiplex PCR reads, gives a single entry per CDR3 protein. Counted here are hundreds of thousands of distinct CDR3 sequences, 12% to 15% occurring once; the ten biggest clones make up around 9.6%. The sample taken for sequencing was blood. The receptors here all came from a woman aged 18-29 years with Graves' hyperthyroidism. The CDR3 runs from the conserved cysteine through the conserved F or W. Fields, in order: clone size, V gene, J gene, D gene, CDR3 protein, CDR3 DNA. The D gene is left open where the match is weak. Where a row states a size, it is once, few, many or the class of an expanded clone; other rows omit it.

size: -; V: TRBV27; J: TRBJ1-6; D: TRBD1; CDR3: CASSSYTGGNSPLHF; DNA: TGTGCCAGCAGTTCCTATACAGGGGGTAATTCACCCCTCCACTTT
size: -; V: TRBV7-8; J: TRBJ1-5; D: -; CDR3: CASSHGQYSNQPQHF; DNA: TGTGCCAGCAGCCACGGACAGTATAGCAATCAGCCCCAGCATTTT
size: few; V: TRBV7-3; J: TRBJ2-2; D: -; CDR3: CASSRTQGTGELFF; DNA: TGTGCCAGCAGCCGCACCCAGGGGACCGGGGAGCTGTTTTTT
size: -; V: TRBV5-4; J: TRBJ2-5; D: -; CDR3: CASSLDPGQETQYF; DNA: TGTGCCAGCAGCTTGGACCCCGGGCAAGAGACCCAGTACTTC
size: many; V: TRBV7-9; J: TRBJ1-1; D: -; CDR3: CASSLERSTEAFF; DNA: TGTGCCAGCAGCTTAGAAAGGAGTACTGAAGCTTTCTTT
size: many; V: TRBV20-1; J: TRBJ2-1; D: TRBD2; CDR3: CSAPGLAVYNEQFF; DNA: TGCAGTGCCCCGGGACTAGCGGTTTACAATGAGCAGTTCTTC
size: many; V: TRBV15; J: TRBJ2-7; D: -; CDR3: CATSATGGAYEQYF; DNA: TGTGCCACCAGCGCCACAGGAGGAGCCTACGAGCAGTACTTC
size: many; V: TRBV7-9; J: TRBJ2-1; D: TRBD2; CDR3: CASSSPGQRGPYNEQFF; DNA: TGTGCCAGCAGCTCCCCTGGTCAGCGGGGGCCTTACAATGAGCAGTTCTTC
size: few; V: TRBV5-1; J: TRBJ2-7; D: TRBD2; CDR3: CASSWGTSGMEQYF; DNA: TGCGCCAGCAGCTGGGGGACTAGCGGGATGGAGCAGTACTTC
size: many; V: TRBV28; J: TRBJ1-4; D: TRBD1; CDR3: CASRPGQANQKLFF; DNA: TGTGCCAGCAGGCCGGGACAGGCTAATCAAAAACTGTTTTTT
size: many; V: TRBV13; J: TRBJ2-1; D: -; CDR3: CASSGRLGPYNEQFF; DNA: TGTGCCAGCAGCGGGCGACTAGGGCCTTACAATGAGCAGTTCTTC
size: few; V: TRBV6-9; J: TRBJ1-3; D: TRBD1; CDR3: CASSYWAGTGISSGNTIYF; DNA: TGTGCCAGCAGTTACTGGGCCGGGACAGGGATATCCTCTGGAAACACCATATATTTT
size: -; V: TRBV9; J: TRBJ2-1; D: -; CDR3: CASSVAGNEQFF; DNA: TGTGCCAGCAGCGTAGCGGGAAATGAGCAGTTCTTC
size: many; V: TRBV30; J: TRBJ1-1; D: -; CDR3: CAWTPGGEAFF; DNA: TGTGCCTGGACTCCGGGAGGTGAAGCTTTCTTT
size: -; V: TRBV29-1; J: TRBJ2-1; D: TRBD2; CDR3: CSVTGLADNEQFF; DNA: TGCAGCGTAACGGGACTAGCGGACAATGAGCAGTTCTTC
size: -; V: TRBV7-3; J: TRBJ2-1; D: -; CDR3: CASSLGGNNEQLF; DNA: TGTGCCAGCAGCTTAGGGGGTAACAATGAGCAGCTCTTC
size: many; V: TRBV11-2; J: TRBJ2-7; D: -; CDR3: CASSRNSGPSYEQYF; DNA: TGTGCCAGCAGCCGAAATAGCGGTCCATCCTACGAGCAGTACTTC
size: -; V: TRBV20-1; J: TRBJ2-1; D: TRBD2; CDR3: CSARPASGSYEQFF; DNA: TGCAGTGCTAGACCGGCTAGCGGGAGTTACGAGCAGTTCTTC
size: few; V: TRBV12-3/TRBV12-4; J: TRBJ2-1; D: -; CDR3: CASSPGVVAPSYNEQFF; DNA: TGTGCCAGCAGTCCTGGGGTTGTAGCGCCCTCCTACAATGAGCAGTTCTTC
size: many; V: TRBV5-1; J: TRBJ1-4; D: -; CDR3: CASSRTAATNEKLFF; DNA: TGCGCCAGCAGCCGGACAGCAGCAACTAATGAAAAACTGTTTTTT
size: -; V: TRBV6-7; J: TRBJ2-6; D: -; CDR3: CASSLQGNITGANVLTF; DNA: TGTGCCAGCAGTCTTCAGGGGAACATAACTGGGGCCAACGTCCTGACTTTC
size: many; V: TRBV7-6; J: TRBJ2-7; D: -; CDR3: CASSLDPGLQANEQYF; DNA: TGTGCCAGCAGCTTAGACCCGGGTCTGCAAGCTAACGAGCAGTACTTC
size: few; V: TRBV4-1; J: TRBJ2-5; D: TRBD2; CDR3: CASSQDPTGGATQYF; DNA: TGCGCCAGCAGCCAAGATCCGACGGGGGGAGCGACCCAGTACTTC
size: many; V: TRBV18; J: TRBJ2-2; D: -; CDR3: CASSPNRANTGELFF; DNA: TGTGCCAGCTCACCTAACAGGGCGAACACCGGGGAGCTGTTTTTT
size: few; V: TRBV11-2; J: TRBJ2-3; D: TRBD2; CDR3: CASRGSPSGAEFTDTQYF; DNA: TGTGCCAGCAGGGGGAGTCCTAGCGGAGCTGAATTCACAGATACGCAGTATTTT
size: many; V: TRBV5-6; J: TRBJ2-7; D: TRBD1; CDR3: CASSLSDRDRAYEQYF; DNA: TGTGCCAGCAGCTTATCGGACCGGGACAGGGCCTACGAGCAGTACTTC
size: many; V: TRBV27; J: TRBJ2-1; D: -; CDR3: CAIRDLLDDEQFF; DNA: TGTGCCATCCGGGACTTGCTCGACGATGAGCAGTTCTTC
size: many; V: TRBV7-9; J: TRBJ1-1; D: -; CDR3: CASTEEAVQAFF; DNA: TGTGCCAGCACCGAGGAGGCAGTTCAAGCTTTCTTT
size: -; V: TRBV2; J: TRBJ2-1; D: TRBD2; CDR3: CASSELGTSGYNEQFF; DNA: TGCGCCAGCAGTGAGCTCGGGACTAGCGGCTACAATGAGCAGTTCTTC
size: many; V: TRBV20-1; J: TRBJ2-7; D: TRBD2; CDR3: CSARDRSGRVGYEQYF; DNA: TGCAGTGCTAGAGATAGGAGCGGGAGGGTGGGCTACGAGCAGTACTTC
size: -; V: TRBV4-1; J: TRBJ2-7; D: -; CDR3: CASSQVMGYSYEQYF; DNA: TGCGCCAGCAGCCAAGTAATGGGCTACTCCTACGAGCAGTACTTC
size: many; V: TRBV28; J: TRBJ2-1; D: -; CDR3: CASSPQGEQFF; DNA: TGTGCCAGCAGCCCCCAGGGTGAGCAGTTCTTC
size: many; V: TRBV28; J: TRBJ1-1; D: -; CDR3: CASRFMNTEAFF; DNA: TGTGCCAGCAGGTTCATGAACACTGAAGCTTTCTTT
size: -; V: TRBV18; J: TRBJ2-5; D: -; CDR3: CASSPAGPGGETQYF; DNA: TGTGCCAGCTCACCAGCGGGCCCCGGGGGAGAGACCCAGTACTTC
size: -; V: TRBV29-1; J: TRBJ1-2; D: -; CDR3: CSVVRVYGYTF; DNA: TGCAGCGTTGTCAGGGTCTATGGCTACACCTTC
size: many; V: TRBV28; J: TRBJ1-1; D: -; CDR3: CASSLFREVFEAFF; DNA: TGTGCCAGCAGTTTATTCAGGGAGGTATTTGAAGCTTTCTTT
size: -; V: TRBV28; J: TRBJ2-1; D: TRBD2; CDR3: CASSLEREAYNEQFF; DNA: TGTGCCAGCAGTTTAGAGCGGGAAGCCTACAATGAGCAGTTCTTC
size: -; V: TRBV6-2/TRBV6-3; J: TRBJ2-1; D: -; CDR3: CASSPERISYNEQFF; DNA: TGTGCCAGCAGTCCTGAGCGGATCTCCTACAATGAGCAGTTCTTC
size: few; V: TRBV6-6; J: TRBJ1-4; D: -; CDR3: CASSYTRDTAGEKLFF; DNA: TGTGCCAGCAGTTACACCCGGGACACAGCCGGGGAAAAACTGTTTTTT
size: -; V: TRBV29-1; J: TRBJ2-1; D: -; CDR3: CSVSSEWSYNEQFF; DNA: TGCAGCGTTTCATCCGAGTGGTCCTACAATGAGCAGTTCTTC
size: few; V: TRBV28; J: TRBJ1-1; D: -; CDR3: CASGNRNTEAFF; DNA: TGTGCCAGTGGGAACAGGAACACTGAAGCTTTCTTT